The rows below give T cell receptor beta chains drawn from one sample of a study of cytomegalovirus exposure and HLA in healthy donors. TCRdb's copy holds only in-frame clones and misses some; the assay was immunoSEQ multiplex PCR. The repertoire includes 150,000 to 200,000 clones, over 75% of them detected once, and about 3.4% sits in the top ten. Sequencing used PBMCs. These receptors were obtained from a female donor in good health and CMV-seronegative. The CDR3 runs from the conserved cysteine through the conserved F or W. Part of the rows lack a size; the others show once, few, many or a class for expanded clones.

clone_size: .; j_call: TRBJ1-2; v_call: TRBV6-5; cdr3_aa: CASSYNQGRNSYGYTF
clone_size: .; j_call: TRBJ2-7; v_call: TRBV7-9; cdr3_aa: CASSRDSGEQYF
clone_size: .; j_call: TRBJ2-7; v_call: TRBV10-3; cdr3_aa: CAISEGFWTSGGSSYEQYF
clone_size: .; j_call: TRBJ2-5; v_call: TRBV7-2; cdr3_aa: CASSLGNKETQYF
clone_size: .; j_call: TRBJ2-3; v_call: TRBV15; cdr3_aa: CATSRGTAGDTQYF
clone_size: .; j_call: TRBJ2-3; v_call: TRBV4-1; cdr3_aa: CATRQISTDTQYF
clone_size: .; j_call: TRBJ2-1; v_call: TRBV7-2; cdr3_aa: CASSRERTGDNEQFF
clone_size: .; j_call: TRBJ2-2; v_call: TRBV7-3; cdr3_aa: CASSFGLSTGELFF
clone_size: .; j_call: TRBJ1-2; v_call: TRBV18; cdr3_aa: CASSTTGGTYGYTF
clone_size: .; j_call: TRBJ2-7; v_call: TRBV11-1; cdr3_aa: CASSPPDRGEQYF
clone_size: .; j_call: TRBJ2-1; v_call: TRBV5-1; cdr3_aa: CASSLTSGASYNEQFF
clone_size: .; j_call: TRBJ1-2; v_call: TRBV28; cdr3_aa: CASSPHQQGSDGYTF
clone_size: once; j_call: TRBJ1-5; v_call: TRBV14; cdr3_aa: CASSQGRNQPQHF
clone_size: .; j_call: TRBJ1-2; v_call: TRBV18; cdr3_aa: CASWPTGAKAGYTF
clone_size: .; j_call: TRBJ1-2; v_call: TRBV11-2; cdr3_aa: CASSLEGTGYGYTF
clone_size: .; j_call: TRBJ2-3; v_call: TRBV19; cdr3_aa: CASSKIAGLPTDTQYF
clone_size: .; j_call: TRBJ2-3; v_call: TRBV30; cdr3_aa: CAWLAGGSLDTQYF
clone_size: .; j_call: TRBJ1-1; v_call: TRBV6-4; cdr3_aa: CASSTRRVGNTEAFF
clone_size: .; j_call: TRBJ2-1; v_call: TRBV16; cdr3_aa: CASSQYGVNEQFF
clone_size: .; j_call: TRBJ2-1; v_call: TRBV18; cdr3_aa: CASSPILWRRGNEQFF
clone_size: .; j_call: TRBJ2-7; v_call: TRBV7-9; cdr3_aa: CASSSEGHLVNHF
clone_size: .; j_call: TRBJ2-2; v_call: TRBV15; cdr3_aa: CATSRTLSLTGTNTGELFF
clone_size: .; j_call: TRBJ1-2; v_call: TRBV7-9; cdr3_aa: CASSFQGALTGYTF
clone_size: .; j_call: TRBJ2-5; v_call: TRBV6-5; cdr3_aa: CASSYGQGGETQYF
clone_size: .; j_call: TRBJ1-1; v_call: TRBV9; cdr3_aa: CASSVLMNTEAFF
clone_size: .; j_call: TRBJ1-4; v_call: TRBV27; cdr3_aa: CASSLGDSTVSKLFF
clone_size: .; j_call: TRBJ1-3; v_call: TRBV2; cdr3_aa: CASSGDGLSGNTIYF
clone_size: .; j_call: TRBJ1-2; v_call: TRBV11-2; cdr3_aa: CASSFRGTYGYTF
clone_size: .; j_call: TRBJ1-5; v_call: TRBV5-6; cdr3_aa: CASSLSGGLNQPQHF
clone_size: .; j_call: TRBJ1-1; v_call: TRBV7-8; cdr3_aa: CASSTGSRVNTEAFF
clone_size: .; j_call: TRBJ1-4; v_call: TRBV30; cdr3_aa: CAWSTGGVSEKLFF
clone_size: .; j_call: TRBJ1-5; v_call: TRBV4-2; cdr3_aa: CASSQVPGGGQPQHF
clone_size: .; j_call: TRBJ2-7; v_call: TRBV21-1; cdr3_aa: CASSNTEQTCVNEQYF
clone_size: .; j_call: TRBJ2-2; v_call: TRBV25-1; cdr3_aa: CASSESRVGELFF
clone_size: .; j_call: TRBJ2-7; v_call: TRBV4-3; cdr3_aa: CASSQAGGLGLSYEQYF
clone_size: .; j_call: TRBJ2-7; v_call: TRBV28; cdr3_aa: CASRVRTVSHEQYF
clone_size: .; j_call: TRBJ1-1; v_call: TRBV7-2; cdr3_aa: CASSTNVQGREAFF
clone_size: .; j_call: TRBJ2-4; v_call: TRBV27; cdr3_aa: CASSFSGVNIQYF
clone_size: .; j_call: TRBJ2-6; v_call: TRBV5-1; cdr3_aa: CASSLALLGATGANVLTF
clone_size: .; j_call: .; v_call: TRBV7-9; cdr3_aa: CASSLDGYAGGIYEQYF
clone_size: few; j_call: TRBJ2-1; v_call: TRBV28; cdr3_aa: CASRPEGGTNEQFF
clone_size: .; j_call: TRBJ1-5; v_call: TRBV19; cdr3_aa: CASSIHRGAGGQRPQHF
clone_size: .; j_call: TRBJ1-1; v_call: TRBV19; cdr3_aa: CAARRGSNTEAFF
clone_size: .; j_call: TRBJ2-3; v_call: TRBV10-3; cdr3_aa: CAISADLAGAFNTQYF
clone_size: .; j_call: TRBJ2-2; v_call: TRBV5-4; cdr3_aa: CASSSADLTGELFF
clone_size: few; j_call: TRBJ2-2; v_call: TRBV9; cdr3_aa: CASSHRNTGELFF